The 27 T cell receptor beta chains below all came from one sample that was sequenced in a study of cytomegalovirus exposure and HLA in healthy donors. Amplification used 60 Vbeta primers and 13 Jbeta primers. Assay: immunoSEQ multiplex PCR; the TCRdb copy retains only in-frame clones and omits some. The table shows approximately 140,000 clones, with about four fifths occurring only once. The sequenced sample was PBMCs. The receptor set was obtained from a human donor in good health.

The chain uses TRBV28 and TRBJ2-7, with TRBD2 as a possible D gene (5 bases). This CDR3 is built from 16 residues. From germline, CDR1 is MDHEN and CDR2 SYDVKM. Between the trimmed V and J ends, which lost 3 bases and 0 bases, there was a span of 15 bases. The CDR3 protein is CASSFGSRGYSYEQYF. CDR3 nucleotides: TGTGCCAGCAGTTTCGGTTCCCGGGGTTACTCCTACGAGCAGTACTTC.

This rearrangement joins TRBV7-9 to TRBJ2-1; TRBD2 is a possible D gene (6 bases). Germline assignment: CDR1 SEHNR and CDR2 FQNEAQ (reference sequence). The CDR3 consists of 13 residues. V was pared by 5 bases and J by 6 bases, with 11 bases between. The chain's CDR3 is CASSAPTSNEQFF. For the CDR3, the DNA is TGTGCCAGCAGCGCCCCGACTAGCAATGAGCAGTTCTTC.

The J gene is TRBJ2-6, the V gene TRBV6-5, with unresolved D. Germline assignment: CDR1 MNHEY and CDR2 SVGAGI. This CDR3 region has 13 residues. Trimming took 2 bases from V and 9 from J, leaving 8 bases between them. The CDR3 region is CASSYGMNNVLTF. DNA for the CDR3: TGTGCCAGCAGTTACGGCATGAACAACGTCCTGACTTTC.

J is TRBJ2-5 and V is TRBV6-8; TRBD1 matches 7 bases. V was pared by 7 bases and J by 3 bases, with 11 bases of the junction left unmatched. Germline loops: CDR1 MNHGY, CDR2 SAAAGT. This CDR3 has 15 residues. The CDR3: CASKYGQASKETQYF. The CDR3, as DNA: TGTGCCAGCAAATACGGACAGGCAAGCAAAGAGACCCAGTACTTC.

This sequence joins TRBV28 and TRBJ1-1; D possibly corresponds to TRBD1 (6 bases). The germline V gene has CDR1 MDHEN and CDR2 SYDVKM. CDR3 length: 15 amino acids. V was clipped by 6 bases and J by 4 bases, with 18 bases between them. In DNA, the CDR3 is TGTGCCAGCAGACAAAGCAGGGGTGGGGTCACTGAAGCTTTCTTT. Encoded protein: CASRQSRGGVTEAFF.

This chain uses TRBV29-1 with TRBJ1-1; D is unclear. V gave up 4 bases and J gave up 2 bases, with 11 bases separating them. The CDR3 length is 13 residues. The V gene's germline CDR1 is SQVTM and CDR2 ANQGSEA. The CDR3 coding sequence is TGCAGCGTTGGAATACCGGGAAACACTGAAGCTTTCTTT. This gives the protein CSVGIPGNTEAFF.

In its sample, this clone was seen a few times. This chain connects TRBV10-3 to TRBJ2-7; TRBD1 is a possible D gene (5 bases). Germline assignment: CDR1 ENHRY and CDR2 SYGVKD. The V and J ends lost 3 bases and 7 bases respectively, with 10 bases between them. The CDR3 runs 12 residues. The CDR3 reads CAISEQVKEQYF. DNA for the CDR3: TGTGCCATCAGTGAACAGGTTAAGGAGCAGTACTTC.

The rearrangement uses TRBV19 and TRBJ1-5; D is possibly TRBD1 (5 bases). From germline, CDR1 is LNHDA and CDR2 SQIVND (reference sequence). Trimming shortened V by 0 bases and J by 6 bases, and 6 bases separated the two germline ends. The CDR3 length is 13 residues. CDR3 residues: CASSIDRVQPQHF. In nucleotides, the CDR3 is TGTGCCAGTAGTATAGACAGGGTTCAGCCCCAGCATTTT.

There are a few counts of this clone. The chain has TRBV7-2 and TRBJ1-1; D is unclear. Germline V lookup: CDR1 SGHTA, CDR2 FQGNSA. The V and J ends lost 5 bases and 1 base respectively, with 5 bases between them. CDR3 length equals 12 residues. The CDR3 bases are TGTGCCAGCAGCAGGAGGAACACTGAAGCTTTCTTT. It translates to CASSRRNTEAFF.

The gene calls are TRBV4-3 and TRBJ2-2; 7 bases align to TRBD2. Losses at the gene ends were 3 bases for V and 0 bases for J; bases not matched to a gene: 1. Germline values: CDR1 LGHNA, CDR2 YSLEER. The CDR3 length is 15 residues. The CDR3 sequence is CASSQGGANTGELFF. The CDR3 DNA reads as TGCGCCAGCAGCCAGGGGGGGGCGAACACCGGGGAGCTGTTTTTT.

The chain uses TRBV30 and TRBJ2-3; 9 nucleotides align to TRBD2. The CDR3 loop spans 18 amino acids. The germline CDR1 and CDR2 sequences are GTSNPN and SVGIG (reference sequence). J gave up 0 bases and V 3 bases, and 13 bases lay outside the gene matches. The CDR3 sequence: CAWSPALRGGGSTDTQYF. The CDR3 coding sequence is TGTGCCTGGAGCCCGGCACTGCGGGGGGGCGGGAGCACAGATACGCAGTATTTT.

J is TRBJ2-7 and V is TRBV13; D is possibly TRBD2 (6 bases). V was cut by 5 bases and J by 2 bases, with 16 bases left in between. Germline V gene lookup returns CDR1 PRHDT and CDR2 FYEKMQ (reference sequence). The length of the CDR3 is 15 residues. The CDR3, as DNA: TGTGCCAGCAGCACACTAGGGACTCAAGCCTACGAGCAGTACTTC. Its translation: CASSTLGTQAYEQYF. The full variable domain, with the rest looked up from reference TRBV13 and TRBJ2-7, is AAGVIQSPRHLIKEKRETATLKCYPIPRHDTVYWYQQGPGQDPQFLISFYEKMQSDKGSIPDRFSAQQFSDYHSELNMSSLELGDSALYFCASSTLGTQAYEQYFGPGTRLTVT.

The J gene is TRBJ1-5, the V gene TRBV30; no definite D call. Between the trimmed V and J ends, which lost 3 bases and 2 bases, there was a span of 20 bases. This CDR3 region has 17 residues. The germline V gene encodes CDR1 GTSNPN and CDR2 SVGIG (reference sequence). The CDR3 bases are TGTGCCTGGAGCCCCCGAGCTATGGGTCGGGGCAATCAGCCCCAGCATTTT. This codes for CAWSPRAMGRGNQPQHF.

V is TRBV19 and J is TRBJ2-7; 12 bases fit TRBD2. Losses at the gene ends were 4 bases for V and 4 bases for J; bases not matched to a gene: 8. Per the germline V gene, CDR1 is LNHDA and CDR2 is SQIVND (reference sequence). The CDR3 has 16 residues. This CDR3 reads CASSTALAGGPYEQYF. The DNA for the CDR3 is TGTGCCAGTAGTACCGCCCTAGCGGGAGGGCCGTACGAGCAGTACTTC.

The rearrangement joins TRBV6-5 to TRBJ2-5, with D maybe TRBD1 (5 bases). The germline CDR1 and CDR2 sequences are MNHEY and SVGAGI. CDR3 length: 13 amino acids. Trimming removed 11 bases from V and 5 bases from J, with 18 bases in between. CDR3 residues: CASAGSKGETQYF. CDR3 DNA: TGTGCCTCAGCCGGGTCCAAGGGGGAGACCCAGTACTTC.

The genes are TRBV10-2 and TRBJ2-1; TRBD2 agrees at 11 bases. Germline CDR1 reads WSHSY; CDR2 reads SAAADI. This CDR3 region has 15 residues. V gave up 7 bases and J gave up 3 bases; unmatched junction bases: 5. CDR3 nucleotides: TGCGCCAGCACCGCGCTAGCGGGAGGCTACAATGAGCAGTTCTTC. As protein: CASTALAGGYNEQFF.

V gene TRBV7-9 combines with J gene TRBJ2-3, with D tentatively TRBD1 (5 bases). Trimming removed 3 bases at V and 3 bases at J, with 13 bases between. Germline values: CDR1 SEHNR, CDR2 FQNEAQ (reference sequence). This CDR3 is 15 amino acids long. The CDR3: CASSFPRDGTDTQYF. The DNA for the CDR3 is TGTGCCAGCAGCTTCCCCAGGGATGGAACAGATACGCAGTATTTT.

V gene TRBV7-9 combines with J gene TRBJ1-1; TRBD1 matches 8 bases. Germline CDR1 reads SEHNR; CDR2 reads FQNEAQ (reference sequence). This CDR3 is 18 amino acids long. V was pared by 4 bases and J by 1 base, with 14 bases of the junction left unmatched. This chain's CDR3 is CASSSRGGQGAWNTEAFF. The CDR3 DNA is TGTGCCAGCAGCTCTCGAGGAGGGCAGGGGGCGTGGAACACTGAAGCTTTCTTT.

The chain is built from TRBV6-1 and TRBJ1-5; maybe TRBD1 (5 bases). In germline, CDR1 is MNHNS, CDR2 SASEGT. V lost 11 bases and J lost 3, with 11 bases in between. The length of the CDR3 is 12 residues. CDR3 residues: CAGGGYNQPQHF. The DNA for the CDR3 is TGTGCCGGGGGAGGTTACAATCAGCCCCAGCATTTT.

About this clone itself: A read error may account for a junction end that differs from germline. The V call is TRBV5-6, the J call TRBJ2-1; TRBD2 matches 14 bases. In germline, CDR1 is SGHDT, CDR2 YYEEEE. The CDR3 totals 18 residues. The CDR3 DNA reads TGTGCCAGCAACTTGGGGGGACTAGCGGGGGCGAAATACAATGAGCAGTTCTTC. Its translation is CASNLGGLAGAKYNEQFF. Full variable domain (rest looked up from reference TRBV5-6 and TRBJ2-1): DAGVTQSPTHLIKTRGQQVTLRCSPKSGHDTVSWYQQALGQGPQFIFQYYEEEERQRGNFPDRFSGHQFPNYSSELNVNALLLGDSALYLCASNLGGLAGAKYNEQFFGPGTRLTVL.

In its sample, this clone was seen once. This sequence joins TRBV5-5 and TRBJ1-1, with D possibly matching TRBD1 (5 bases). Germline lookup yields CDR1 SGHKS and CDR2 YYEKEE (reference sequence). V shed 2 bases and J shed 11 bases, with 19 bases lying between them. This CDR3 has 14 amino acids. The CDR3 DNA sequence: TGTGCCAGCAGCTTTGTCCATATCGGGGGAGAGGCTTTCTTT. It is translated as CASSFVHIGGEAFF.

This chain links TRBV11-2 with TRBJ2-3; 10 bases align to TRBD2. The CDR3 has 13 residues. V lost 10 bases and J lost 4; bases outside the gene matches: 5. Germline V gene lookup returns CDR1 SGHAT and CDR2 FQNNGV. CDR3 DNA: TGTGCCACCGGGACTAGCGTGGCAGATACGCAGTATTTT. This encodes CATGTSVADTQYF.

The CDR3 region is CASRFLANEQFF. Here the CDR3 DNA reads TGTGCAAGTCGCTTCTTGGCCAATGAGCAGTTCTTC. V is TRBV12-2 and J is TRBJ2-1; the D call of TRBD1 is as the table states it, not checked on the DNA. TRBV12-2 is flagged as a pseudogene. The CDR3 is made up of 12 amino acids.

This chain joins TRBV29-1 and TRBJ1-1; possibly TRBD1 for D (6 bases). The CDR3 has 15 amino acids. The V gene's germline CDR1 is SQVTM and CDR2 ANQGSEA. The germline V and J ends were trimmed by 5 bases and 2 bases, with 18 bases remaining between them. Here the CDR3 DNA reads TGCAGCGTTTCCACTTCGGACAGAATCAACACTGAAGCTTTCTTT. This sequence encodes CSVSTSDRINTEAFF.

The CDR3 protein is CASSRTGDNEQFF. In DNA form, the CDR3 reads TGTGCCAGCAGCAGGACAGGGGACAATGAGCAGTTCTTC. The rearrangement uses TRBV5-4 and TRBJ2-1, with 9 bases identical to TRBD1. Germline CDR1 SGHNT, CDR2 YYREEE (reference sequence). CDR3 length equals 13 residues. The J segment lost 5 bases and the V segment lost 4 bases, leaving 1 base of the junction unmatched.

The V call is TRBV15, the J call TRBJ2-3; the match to TRBD2 covers 9 bases. This CDR3 region has 16 residues. Trimming took 5 bases from V and 4 from J; bases not matched to a gene: 10. CDR1 is LNHNV and CDR2 is YYDKDF in the germline V gene (reference sequence). The CDR3 DNA is TGTGCCACCAGCCGGGACTATAGCGGGAGCCCAGATACGCAGTATTTT. This encodes CATSRDYSGSPDTQYF. The full variable domain, completed using reference TRBV15 and TRBJ2-3, is DAMVIQNPRYQVTQFGKPVTLSCSQTLNHNVMYWYQQKSSQAPKLLFHYYDKDFNNEADTPDNFQSRRPNTSFCFLDIRSPGLGDTAMYLCATSRDYSGSPDTQYFGPGTRLTVL.

This clone was seen more than once but under ten times. The chain uses TRBV19 and TRBJ1-1; 7 bases are a match to TRBD1. The J segment lost 5 bases and the V segment lost 7 bases, leaving 7 bases of the junction unmatched. Germline CDR1 reads LNHDA; CDR2 reads SQIVND (reference sequence). CDR3 size: 13 residues. The chain's CDR3 is CASKPGGGTEAFF. CDR3 DNA: TGTGCCAGTAAACCAGGGGGTGGGACTGAAGCTTTCTTT.